This TCR beta chain came from a study of T-cell memory formation after mild COVID-19. For the study at large: TCR clusters were largely donor specific.

Findings and limits, study-wide: SARS-CoV-2 specificity of second-wave clones peaking day 37 was unconfirmed. Day 15 to 85 contracting clones showed balanced CD4/CD8; day 15 to 37 expanders favored CD4+.

A 5'RACE reaction primed in the constant segment made cDNA libraries of TCR alpha and TCR beta, and these carried sample barcodes and UMIs. TCRdb recomputed calls from the 5' RACE reads with MiXCR, one row per CDR3 protein. The sample has 580,000 or so distinct CDR3 sequences, around 15% seen once; the top ten hold 8.1%. The length of the CDR3 is 16 residues. Trimming removed 6 bases from V and 1 base from J; junction bases left unmatched: 9. CDR1 and CDR2 from the germline V gene are MGHRA and YSYEKL. This clonotype has more than one count but fewer than ten. Its antigen is not identified. This sequence joins TRBV4-1 and TRBJ1-1, with 9 bases matching TRBD1. The sequencing input was PBMCs or a T cell subset sorted from them (not recorded which). The TCR originated in an adult woman who had mild COVID-19 (a few samples of this study predate the infection). Cell type and time point are not known. CDR3 loop: CASRLGQGPKNTEAFF. As DNA, the CDR3 is TGCGCCAGCAGACTTGGACAGGGGCCTAAGAACACTGAAGCTTTCTTT.